The 23 T cell receptor beta chains listed next were all sequenced from one sample in a study of blood T cell repertoires in COVID-19. Sequenced by immunoSEQ multiplex PCR; TCRdb stores in-frame clones only, minus some. The sample consists of under 300,000 clones, about 85% of them appearing once. The sample consisted of peripheral blood. The receptors derive from a human donor in a cohort sampled during active COVID-19.

This chain uses TRBV6-6 with TRBJ2-7; no definite D call. The CDR3 has 12 residues. With 5 bases removed from V and 4 bases from J, the gap between germline ends came to 9 bases. CDR1 MNHNY and CDR2 SVGAGI come from the germline V gene (reference sequence). In DNA, the CDR3 is TGTGCCAGCAGTCCTCGGGTATACGAGCAGTACTTC. It yields the protein CASSPRVYEQYF.

This chain connects TRBV7-2 to TRBJ2-2; TRBD1 agrees at 7 bases. This CDR3 comprises 15 residues. V lost 3 bases, J lost 1 base, and 2 bases stayed unmatched. Germline V gives CDR1 SGHTA, CDR2 FQGNSA. In nucleotides, the CDR3 is TGTGCCAGCAGCTTTAGACAGGGGAACACCGGGGAGCTGTTTTTT. This codes for CASSFRQGNTGELFF.

The chain links TRBV6-5 to TRBJ2-7; D possibly corresponds to TRBD1 (6 bases). Germline CDR1 is MNHEY and CDR2 is SVGAGI. The CDR3 loop spans 13 amino acids. V was trimmed by 6 bases and J by 4 bases, leaving 13 bases between them. In DNA form, the CDR3 reads TGTGCCAGCAGCATTACTCAGGGGTACGAGCAGTACTTC. It specifies CASSITQGYEQYF.

Notes on this clone: The identical CDR3 is also encoded by other nucleotide sequences in the sample. The V call is TRBV9, the J call TRBJ2-1; 7 bases align to TRBD1. The J segment lost 0 bases and the V segment lost 0 bases, leaving 0 bases of the junction unmatched. The CDR3 spans 15 residues. The germline V gene encodes CDR1 SGDLS and CDR2 YYNGEE. The CDR3 sequence: CASSVAGGSYNEQFF. The DNA for the CDR3 is TGTGCCAGCAGCGTAGCAGGGGGCTCCTACAATGAGCAGTTCTTC.

This rearrangement joins TRBV10-3 to TRBJ1-3; 7 positions agree with TRBD1. Germline V CDR1 and CDR2: ENHRY, SYGVKD. With V trimmed by 8 bases and J by 0 bases, 1 base remained unmatched. The CDR3 covers 13 residues. The CDR3 DNA is TGTGCCATCGGACAGGTCTCTGGAAACACCATATATTTT. This sequence encodes CAIGQVSGNTIYF.

The V gene is TRBV4-3, the J gene TRBJ2-1; 9 bases map to TRBD2. Losses at the gene ends were 0 bases for V and 7 bases for J; bases not matched to a gene: 4. CDR1 and CDR2 (germline): LGHNA, YSLEER. The CDR3 is made up of 15 amino acids. DNA of the CDR3: TGCGCCAGCAGCCAAGATTGGCGGGAGGGGAATGAGCAGTTCTTC. Protein sequence: CASSQDWREGNEQFF.

The chain links TRBV7-8 to TRBJ2-7, with a tentative D call TRBD2 (5 bases). CDR3 size: 13 residues. The V and J ends lost 5 bases and 4 bases respectively, with 12 bases between them. CDR1 and CDR2 (germline): SGHVS, FQNEAQ. CDR3 sequence reads: CASSPPRDYEQYF. The CDR3 DNA reads TGTGCCAGCAGCCCTCCCCGGGATTACGAGCAGTACTTC. The whole variable domain, filled in from reference TRBV7-8 and TRBJ2-7, reads GAGVSQSPRYKVAKRGQDVALRCDPISGHVSLFWYQQALGQGPEFLTYFQNEAQLDKSGLPSDRFFAERPEGSVSTLKIQRTQQEDSAVYLCASSPPRDYEQYFGPGTRLTVT.

This chain joins TRBV2 and TRBJ2-3; 10 nucleotides match TRBD2. This CDR3 comprises 15 residues. The V segment lost 2 bases and the J segment 4 bases; nucleotides outside the gene matches: 3. The germline CDR1 and CDR2 sequences are SNHLY and FYNNEI. Written as DNA, the CDR3 is TGTGCCAGCAGTGAAAGCGGGAGGGGTCCAGATACGCAGTATTTT. Amino acid sequence: CASSESGRGPDTQYF.

This chain links TRBV6-1 with TRBJ2-3; D is perhaps TRBD1 (5 bases). Germline values: CDR1 MNHNS, CDR2 SASEGT. Between the trimmed V and J ends, which lost 11 bases and 6 bases, there was a span of 12 bases. The CDR3 runs to 11 residues. The CDR3 nucleotides are TGTGCCGCACTACAGGCGGATACGCAGTATTTT. Amino acid sequence: CAALQADTQYF.

This chain joins TRBV6-6 and TRBJ2-7, with 13 bases lining up with TRBD2. Germline V gene sequence: CDR1 MNHNY, CDR2 SVGAGI (reference sequence). V gave up 8 bases and J gave up 6 bases; unmatched junction bases: 4. CDR3 length: 13 amino acids. This chain's CDR3 is CASGTSGTSEQYF. The CDR3 nucleotides read TGTGCCAGCGGGACTAGCGGGACTAGCGAGCAGTACTTC.

This sequence joins TRBV19 and TRBJ1-5; 7 bases line up with TRBD1. CDR3 length: 18 amino acids. Germline CDR1 and CDR2: LNHDA and SQIVND (reference sequence). V shed 5 bases and J 0 bases; nucleotides not matched to a gene: 13. This CDR3 is CASSADRIQGYSNQPQHF. In nucleotides, the CDR3 is TGTGCCAGTAGTGCGGACAGGATTCAGGGTTATAGCAATCAGCCCCAGCATTTT.

The J gene is TRBJ2-1, the V gene TRBV12-3 or TRBV12-4; D is ambiguous. CDR3 length: 13 amino acids. The ends were cut back, 6 bases at V and 9 bases at J, with 15 bases in the middle. CDR3: CASRPQEHSEQFF. Here the CDR3 DNA reads TGTGCCAGCAGACCTCAGGAACACAGTGAGCAGTTCTTC.

This clone has more than one count but fewer than ten. CDR3 amino acids: CASSHLEAGWGGYTF. In DNA form, the CDR3 reads TGTGCCAGCAGCCACCTGGAGGCAGGTTGGGGTGGCTACACCTTC. The chain carries TRBV3-1 (or the pseudogene TRBV3-2) and TRBJ1-2; D gene uncertain. V was pared by 3 bases and J by 7 bases, with 18 bases between. In germline, CDR1 is LGHDT, CDR2 YNNKEL (reference sequence). The CDR3 runs 15 residues.

V usage is TRBV15 and J usage is TRBJ1-4; TRBD1 agrees at 7 bases. Per the germline V gene, CDR1 is LNHNV and CDR2 is YYDKDF (reference sequence). The length of the CDR3 is 16 residues. Trimming cost V 0 bases and J 10 bases; bases outside gene matches: 11. The CDR3 spells CATSRDPGTGVGKLFF. Written as DNA, the CDR3 is TGTGCCACCAGCAGAGATCCCGGTACAGGGGTTGGAAAACTGTTTTTT.

The chain recombines TRBV3-1 (or the pseudogene TRBV3-2) with TRBJ1-2, with a weak D call TRBD1 (5 bases). The CDR3 is 15 residues long. CDR1 is LGHDT and CDR2 is YNNKEL in the germline V gene (reference sequence). V was pared by 4 bases and J by 4 bases, with 16 bases between. This CDR3 reads CASSPVIGGTYGYTF. In nucleotides, the CDR3 is TGTGCCAGCAGCCCAGTGATCGGGGGAACCTATGGCTACACCTTC.

V gene TRBV6-2 or TRBV6-3 combines with J gene TRBJ2-1; TRBD2 matches at 14 bases. Trimming removed 5 bases from V and 6 bases from J; junction bases left unmatched: 3. Germline values: CDR1 MNHEY, CDR2 SVGEGT. CDR3 size: 15 residues. The DNA for the CDR3 is TGTGCCAGCAGTCTGACTAGCGGGAGGGCCAATGAGCAGTTCTTC. It specifies CASSLTSGRANEQFF.

The J gene is TRBJ1-1, the V gene TRBV4-3, with a weak D call TRBD1 (6 bases). The CDR3 is 14 residues long. Germline CDR1 reads LGHNA; CDR2 reads YSLEER. V was cut by 4 bases and J by 6 bases, with 15 bases left in between. The chain's CDR3 is CASSPGQRYSEAFF. The DNA for the CDR3 is TGCGCCAGCAGCCCGGGACAAAGGTATTCTGAAGCTTTCTTT.

The CDR3 region is CASSTGTASQGGYGYTF. The CDR3, as DNA: TGCGCCAGCAGCACTGGGACAGCTTCCCAAGGTGGCTATGGCTACACCTTC. This chain uses TRBV5-1 with TRBJ1-2; 7 nucleotides match TRBD1. There are 17 residues in the CDR3. CDR1 SGHRS and CDR2 YFSETQ come from the germline V gene. With 4 bases clipped from V and 4 bases from J, the junction kept 16 bases outside the gene matches.

This sequence joins TRBV9 and TRBJ2-1; 12 nucleotides line up with TRBD2. Looked up from germline, CDR1 is SGDLS and CDR2 is YYNGEE. Trimming took 1 base from V and 6 from J; bases not matched to a gene: 11. The CDR3 contains 18 residues. The chain's CDR3 is CASSVRPPLAGGGNEQFF. The CDR3, as DNA: TGTGCCAGCAGCGTAAGGCCCCCGCTAGCGGGAGGGGGCAATGAGCAGTTCTTC.

This clone has only a few counts. DNA for the CDR3: TGTGCCAGCAGCTCACCCGGACAGAACTCTGGAAACACCATATATTTT. Translating it yields CASSSPGQNSGNTIYF. The chain links TRBV4-2 to TRBJ1-3, with a possible D match to TRBD1 (6 bases). The CDR3 totals 16 residues. CDR1 and CDR2 from the germline V gene are LGHNA and YNFKEQ. With 5 bases removed from V and 0 bases from J, the gap between germline ends came to 14 bases.

The chain employs TRBV11-2 and TRBJ2-1; 9 nucleotides line up with TRBD2. This CDR3 has 16 amino acids. Germline trimming cut 4 bases from V and 0 bases from J; bases unmatched to any gene: 4. CDR1 and CDR2 from the germline V gene are SGHAT and FQNNGV. CDR3 bases: TGTGCCAGCAGCTCTCGCGGGAGGGGCTCCTACAATGAGCAGTTCTTC. Amino acid sequence: CASSSRGRGSYNEQFF.

V is TRBV6-1 and J is TRBJ2-7; perhaps TRBD2 as D (5 bases). CDR3 length: 13 residues. V lost 3 bases, J lost 2 bases, and 8 bases lay in between. CDR1 is MNHNS, CDR2 SASEGT, per germline. The CDR3 DNA is TGTGCCAGCAGTGAGCAGGAGGCCTACGAGCAGTACTTC. Encoded protein: CASSEQEAYEQYF.

The V gene is TRBV27, the J gene TRBJ2-6, with D maybe TRBD1 (5 bases). In germline, CDR1 is MNHEY, CDR2 SMNVEV (reference sequence). This CDR3 is 15 amino acids long. The V and J ends lost 4 bases and 2 bases respectively, with 9 bases between them. The CDR3 loop reads CASSWGLAGANVLTF. CDR3 nucleotides: TGTGCCAGCAGTTGGGGCTTGGCTGGGGCCAACGTCCTGACTTTC.